What follows is one T cell receptor beta chain and its context. Antigen unknown. PCR employed 60 Vbeta and 13 Jbeta primers. Repertoires were generated with immunoSEQ multiplex PCR, while TCRdb's copy carries only in-frame clones and drops some. The sample yields roughly 100,000 clones, around 80% seen once. This sample was included in a study of cytomegalovirus exposure and HLA in healthy donors. There are 15 residues in the CDR3. The germline gives CDR1 SGHTA, CDR2 FQGTGA. V was clipped by 5 bases and J by 6 bases; unmatched bases: 5. Overall study results and limits: In a later analysis, the majority of CMV-associated beta chains seemingly showed HLA restriction.

Input material: PBMCs. The chain couples TRBV7-3 to TRBJ2-1, with 12 nucleotides matching TRBD2. This sequence originates from a man aged 18 to 29 in good health and CMV-seronegative. The CDR3 is CASSRATSGSNEQFF. The CDR3 nucleotides read TGTGCCAGCAGCCGAGCGACTAGCGGGAGCAATGAGCAGTTCTTC.